This T cell receptor (beta chain) was found in a study of blood T cells in healthy people across ages. Germline V CDR1 and CDR2: LGHNA, YSLEER. The CDR3 totals 14 residues. Trimming removed 0 bases at V and 7 bases at J, with 12 bases between. With regard to this clonotype: Its antigen is undetermined.

Study-wide results and caveats: Diversity estimated from one million T cells was considered an underestimate. Nothing was known about donor CMV status, and this possibly confounded expanded clonotype changes. When set beside aged donors, long-lived donors presented more naive CD4+ cells and higher diversity. There was a strong correlation between TCR beta diversity and naive T cell percentage.

With a J-beta primer mix and a sample-barcoded 5' primer, a second PCR ran about 7 to 12 cycles. TCRdb used MiXCR to reprocess the 5' RACE reads, holding one entry per CDR3 protein. Found here are over 1,500,000 distinct CDR3 sequences, roughly 50% of them singletons; the top ten hold over 2%. The sequencing input was blood. The sequence was collected from a woman between 35 and 50 years old in good health. The J gene is TRBJ1-1, the V gene TRBV4-3, with a tentative D call TRBD1 (5 bases). Written as DNA, the CDR3 is TGCGCCAGCAGCCAAGAGGTATCGGGGGTTGAAGCTTTCTTT. Encoded protein: CASSQEVSGVEAFF.